This T cell receptor (beta chain) was profiled in a study of blood T cells in healthy people across ages. A J-beta primer mix and a sample-barcoded 5' primer were used in a second PCR of roughly 6 to 12 cycles. Every single cDNA molecule received a tag from a template-switch adaptor with 12 random nucleotides. In TCRdb, the 5' RACE reads were re-called with MiXCR into one record per CDR3 protein. The sample gives about 780,000 distinct CDR3 sequences, about 47% of which show up once; 15% to 20% is in the top ten. The CDR3 is made up of 13 amino acids. In each sample, at least 6 million PBMCs were isolated. The study's findings and limits: When set beside aged donors, long-lived donors presented more naive CD4+ cells and higher diversity.

This clonotype has only one observation. The antigen remains undetermined. The junction shows a germline mismatch at one end, possibly a read error. The clonotype was recovered from a man older than 75 in good health. The J gene is TRBJ2-5, the V gene TRBV12-3 or TRBV12-4, with a possible D match to TRBD2 (6 bases). The source material was blood. CDR3 nucleotides: TGTGTCAGCAGTTTTGGGACTTCCAATGAGCAGTACTTC. It encodes CVSSFGTSNEQYF.